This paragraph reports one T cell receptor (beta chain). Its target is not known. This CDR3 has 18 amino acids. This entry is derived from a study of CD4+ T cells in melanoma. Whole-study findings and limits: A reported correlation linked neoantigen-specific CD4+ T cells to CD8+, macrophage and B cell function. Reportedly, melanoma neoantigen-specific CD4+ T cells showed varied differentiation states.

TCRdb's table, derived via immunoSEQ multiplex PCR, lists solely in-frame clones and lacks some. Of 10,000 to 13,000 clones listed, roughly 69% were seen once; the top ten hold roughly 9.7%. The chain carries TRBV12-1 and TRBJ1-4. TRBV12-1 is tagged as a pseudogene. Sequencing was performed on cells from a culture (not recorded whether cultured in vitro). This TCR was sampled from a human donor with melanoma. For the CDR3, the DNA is TGTGCCAGCAGCTTCTCCGGAATCATCCTCATGTCTAATGAAAAACTGTTTTTT. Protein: CASSFSGIILMSNEKLFF.